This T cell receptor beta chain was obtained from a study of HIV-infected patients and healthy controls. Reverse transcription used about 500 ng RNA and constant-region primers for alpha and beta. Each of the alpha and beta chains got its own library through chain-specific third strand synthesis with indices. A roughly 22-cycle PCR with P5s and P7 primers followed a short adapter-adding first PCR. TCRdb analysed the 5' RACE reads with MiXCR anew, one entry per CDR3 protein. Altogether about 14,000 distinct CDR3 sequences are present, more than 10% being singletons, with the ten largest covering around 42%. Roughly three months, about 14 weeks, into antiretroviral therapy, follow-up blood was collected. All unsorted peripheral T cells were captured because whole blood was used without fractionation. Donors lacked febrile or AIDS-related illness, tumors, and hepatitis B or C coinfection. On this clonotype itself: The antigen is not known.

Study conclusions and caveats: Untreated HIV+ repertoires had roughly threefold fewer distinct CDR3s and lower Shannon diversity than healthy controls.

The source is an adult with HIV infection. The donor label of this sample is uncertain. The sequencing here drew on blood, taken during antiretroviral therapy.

CDR3 loop: CASSQEGYEQYF. In DNA form, the CDR3 reads TGTGCCAGCAGCCAAGAGGGCTACGAGCAGTACTTC. The chain links TRBV14 to TRBJ2-7; D is unclear. Trimming removed 0 bases from V and 3 bases from J, with 3 bases in between. CDR3 length equals 12 residues. Germline values: CDR1 SGHDN, CDR2 FVKESK.